This is a list of T cell receptor beta chains from one sample in a study of graft-versus-host responses after intestinal transplantation. Assay used: immunoSEQ multiplex PCR; TCRdb lists only in-frame clones, some missing. The table includes about 110,000 clones, about 93% detected once. The antigens of these receptors remain unknown. The sample in question was unstimulated CD8+ T cells sorted from spleen or lymph node cells, obtained before intestinal transplant. Receptors originate from a human donor who received an intestinal transplant. Each CDR3 is given with its conserved first and last residue. A D gene is named only where the DNA matches it firmly. Some rows mark clone size as missing; the rest say once, few, many or name a class of expanded clone.

v_gene: TRBV5-1
d_gene: .
j_gene: TRBJ2-3
abundance: .
CDR3nt: TGCGCCAGCAGAGCGGGACAGGGCACAGATACGCAGTATTTT
CDR3aa: CASRAGQGTDTQYF

v_gene: TRBV7-6
d_gene: .
j_gene: TRBJ2-3
abundance: .
CDR3nt: TGTGCCAGCAGCCGAGTTAGCCCTATAGATACGCAGTATTTT
CDR3aa: CASSRVSPIDTQYF

v_gene: TRBV29-1
d_gene: .
j_gene: TRBJ2-1
abundance: .
CDR3nt: TGCAGCGTTGAAGATGGCCGGGGGCATTTCTTC
CDR3aa: CSVEDGRGHFF

v_gene: TRBV5-1
d_gene: TRBD1
j_gene: TRBJ1-2
abundance: .
CDR3nt: TGCGCCAGCAGCTTGGCCGGGACAGGGGAAGCTAACTATGGCTACACCTTC
CDR3aa: CASSLAGTGEANYGYTF

v_gene: TRBV9
d_gene: TRBD2
j_gene: TRBJ2-1
abundance: .
CDR3nt: TGTGCCAGCAGCGAAACTAGCGGGAATGAGCAGTTCTTC
CDR3aa: CASSETSGNEQFF

v_gene: TRBV7-8
d_gene: .
j_gene: TRBJ2-4
abundance: .
CDR3nt: TGTGCCAGCAGCTTAGTAGTTTGGTCAGGGGGGACCAAAAACATTCAGTACTTC
CDR3aa: CASSLVVWSGGTKNIQYF

v_gene: TRBV4-2
d_gene: TRBD2
j_gene: TRBJ2-5
abundance: once
CDR3nt: TGTGCCAGCAGCCAAGATAAGAGACGGGAGGCCCAAGAGACCCAGTACTTC
CDR3aa: CASSQDKRREAQETQYF

v_gene: TRBV19
d_gene: TRBD1
j_gene: TRBJ2-4
abundance: .
CDR3nt: TGTGCCAGTAGCGATAGGACAGGGAAGTTCAAAAACATTCAGTACTTC
CDR3aa: CASSDRTGKFKNIQYF

v_gene: TRBV11-1
d_gene: .
j_gene: TRBJ2-7
abundance: .
CDR3nt: TGTGCCAGCGAGCTTCAGGGGGGAGGGGAGGGCGAGCAGTACTTC
CDR3aa: CASELQGGGEGEQYF

v_gene: TRBV4-1
d_gene: TRBD2
j_gene: TRBJ2-1
abundance: .
CDR3nt: TGCGCCAGCAGCCAAGCCGAAGCGGGAGGGCCGGACAGTGAGCAGTTCTTC
CDR3aa: CASSQAEAGGPDSEQFF